A single sample gave rise to the 9 T cell receptor beta chains below, sequenced in a study of post-analysis software for immune sequencing data. No cognate antigen is known for these TCRs. Study-level findings and limits: Controls had lower frequencies than patients of about five TRBV segments, which included TRBV5-6, TRBV5-1 and TRBV20-1.

Included in the TCR beta cDNA libraries were unique molecular identifiers. TCRdb called the PCR reads again in MiXCR, with one record for every CDR3 protein. The sample has about 460,000 distinct CDR3 sequences, approximately 45% seen once; the top ten hold about 12%. The sequenced sample was blood. The receptors were gathered from a girl under 18 with multiple sclerosis.

This clonotype was observed a single time. The chain couples TRBV27 to TRBJ2-6; TRBD1 matches 8 bases. With 5 bases clipped from V and 1 base from J, the junction kept 16 bases outside the gene matches. This CDR3 is 20 amino acids long. Per the germline V gene, CDR1 is MNHEY and CDR2 is SMNVEV (reference sequence). The CDR3 reads CASSRTGKQLYTSGANVLTF. The CDR3 coding sequence is TGTGCCAGCAGTAGGACAGGGAAACAACTGTATACTTCTGGGGCCAACGTCCTGACTTTC.

V gene TRBV11-2 combines with J gene TRBJ1-1; D ambiguous. Deletions cut 5 bases from V and 4 bases from J, with 11 bases between. This CDR3 contains 13 residues. CDR1 and CDR2 from the germline V gene are SGHAT and FQNNGV. CDR3 nucleotides: TGTGCCAGCAGCCGAGCACAGCTCACTGAAGCTTTCTTT. Protein product: CASSRAQLTEAFF.

The chain combines TRBV7-2 with TRBJ2-1; 13 nucleotides agree with TRBD2. Per the germline V gene, CDR1 is SGHTA and CDR2 is FQGNSA. The CDR3 extends over 16 amino acids. V trimming: 0 bases; J trimming: 7 bases; junction bases outside the gene matches: 3. The CDR3 reads CASSLATSGRRNEQFF. CDR3 DNA: TGTGCCAGCAGCTTAGCGACTAGCGGGAGGCGTAATGAGCAGTTCTTC.

The gene calls are TRBV15 and TRBJ2-1; D unclear. With 0 bases removed from V and 4 bases from J, the gap between germline ends came to 10 bases. Germline-derived CDR1 and CDR2 are LNHNV and YYDKDF (reference sequence). There are 15 residues in the CDR3. CDR3 sequence (DNA): TGTGCCACCAGCAGAGATCCGGGCGAGTACAATGAGCAGTTCTTC. Amino acids: CATSRDPGEYNEQFF.

There are a few counts of this clonotype. The genes are TRBV2 and TRBJ2-3, with 8 bases lining up with TRBD1. CDR1 SNHLY and CDR2 FYNNEI come from the germline V gene. CDR3 length: 16 amino acids. With V trimmed by 2 bases and J by 1 base, 5 bases remained unmatched. The CDR3 here is CASSEWPGQGTDTQYF. CDR3 coding DNA: TGTGCCAGCAGTGAATGGCCGGGACAGGGCACAGATACGCAGTATTTT.

V and J are TRBV20-1 and TRBJ2-1; D unclear. The end of the DNA is better explained by TRBJ2-7, so the J call may be wrong. The CDR3 loop spans 15 amino acids. The germline V gene encodes CDR1 DFQATT and CDR2 SNEGSKA (reference sequence). Written as DNA, the CDR3 is TGCAGTGCTAGAGATCCCTTCTCGGATTACAATGAGCAGTACTTC. Its translation is CSARDPFSDYNEQYF.

On this clonotype: One end of the junction fails to match germline, which may point to a read error. This rearrangement joins TRBV5-1 to TRBJ2-7, with no clear D. CDR3 length: 17 amino acids. CDR1 is SGHRS and CDR2 is YFSETQ in the germline V gene. This CDR3 is CASSSGARHINSYEQYF. CDR3 DNA sequence: TGTGCCAGCAGCTCAGGAGCGCGACATATCAACTCCTACGAGCAGTACTTC. The full variable domain, in which reference TRBV5-1 and TRBJ2-7 provide the parts outside the CDR3, is KAGVTQTPRYLIKTRGQQVTLSCSPISGHRSVSWYQQTPGQGLQFLFEYFSETQRNKGNFPGRFSGRQFSNSRSEMNVSTLELGDSALYLCASSSGARHINSYEQYFGPGTRLTVT.

As for this clonotype: This sequence may be a read error, since a much larger clone differs from it by one base. CDR3 DNA sequence: TGTGCCAGCAGCTTATCCCGGAACAGTGAGCAGTTCTTC. Its protein is CASSLSRNSEQFF. The rearrangement uses TRBV7-2 and TRBJ2-1; D ambiguous. In germline, CDR1 is SGHTA, CDR2 FQGNSA. This CDR3 has 13 residues. With 2 bases removed from V and 9 bases from J, the gap between germline ends came to 11 bases.

This clonotype appeared a few times. V is TRBV6-5 and J is TRBJ2-5, with D possibly TRBD2 on 6 matching bases. Germline CDR1 and CDR2: MNHEY and SVGAGI. Trimming removed 7 bases at V and 7 bases at J, with 19 bases between. The length of the CDR3 is 14 residues. The CDR3 DNA sequence: TGTGCCAGCACAGCACCGGGAGATAAAGGGACCCAGTACTTC. This gives the protein CASTAPGDKGTQYF.